The next 32 T cell receptor beta chains were all read from a single sample in a study of CD8+CD57+ T cells in acquired aplastic anemia. For CDR3 and TCR beta VDJ profiling, genomic DNA was the template used. One entry per CDR3 protein, called by TCRdb with MiXCR from the reads. This sample has 250,000 to 350,000 distinct CDR3 sequences, with approximately 57% found just once. For sequencing, patients were chosen who had shown expansion of CD8+CD57+ cells by flow cytometry. The source material was sorted CD4+, CD8+, or CD8+CD57+ T cells (not recorded which) from PBMCs. Receptors originate from a human donor with aplastic anemia.

In its sample, this clonotype was seen many times. This sequence joins TRBV19 and TRBJ2-2; 7 bases are a match to TRBD2. The germline V gene encodes CDR1 LNHDA and CDR2 SQIVND (reference sequence). The CDR3 loop spans 14 amino acids. Trimming removed 3 bases from V and 6 bases from J; junction bases left unmatched: 4. CDR3 bases: TGTGCCAGTAGTATTCTAGCGGAGGCCGGGGAGCTGTTTTTT. Its translation is CASSILAEAGELFF. The variable domain in full, with the rest retrieved from reference TRBV19 and TRBJ2-2, is DGGITQSPKYLFRKEGQNVTLSCEQNLNHDAMYWYRQDPGQGLRLIYYSQIVNDFQKGDIAEGYSVSREKKESFPLTVTSAQKNPTAFYLCASSILAEAGELFFGEGSRLTVL.

About this clonotype itself: One end of the junction is discordant with germline, which a read error may explain. The chain uses TRBV10-3 and TRBJ1-2; D not resolved. The V gene's germline CDR1 is ENHRY and CDR2 SYGVKD. There are 13 residues in the CDR3. CDR3 nucleotide sequence: TGTGCCATCAGTGAGCCTTCAAGGGATGGCTACATCTTC. The encoded protein is CAISEPSRDGYIF.

The chain joins TRBV7-2 to TRBJ1-6; D gene unclear. CDR3 length: 14 residues. The ends were cut back, 2 bases at V and 8 bases at J, with 10 bases in the middle. Germline V lookup: CDR1 SGHTA, CDR2 FQGNSA. CDR3 bases: TGTGCCAGCAGCTTATCCGGCCCGGATTCACCCCTCCACTTT. It specifies CASSLSGPDSPLHF.

There are a few counts of this clonotype. This may stem from a read error, because a much larger clone lies one nucleotide away. CDR3 region: CASSRLGDGQFF. CDR3 bases: TGTGCCAGCAGCCGATTAGGGGATGGGCAGTTCTTC. The rearrangement links TRBV3-1 to TRBJ2-1, with D possibly being TRBD1 (5 bases). Germline V gene data show CDR1 as LGHDT and CDR2 as YNNKEL (reference sequence). The CDR3 has 12 residues. With 4 bases removed from V and 12 bases from J, the gap between germline ends came to 13 bases.

Points on this clonotype: A junction end diverges from the germline sequence, so it may reflect a read error. The CDR3 DNA follows: TGCGCCAGCAGCTTGGCATCCGATAGGGACCAGTACTTC. It specifies CASSLASDRDQYF. J is TRBJ2-5 and V is TRBV5-8; D is ambiguous. CDR3 length: 13 amino acids. The germline V gene has CDR1 SGHTS and CDR2 YDEGEE. The whole variable domain, remainder taken from reference TRBV5-8 and TRBJ2-5, is EAGVTQSPTHLIKTRGQQATLRCSPISGHTSVYWYQQALGLGLQFLLWYDEGEERNRGNFPPRFSGRQFPNYSSELNVNALELEDSALYLCASSLASDRDQYFGPGTRLLVL.

This clonotype was detected many times. V and J are TRBV5-1 and TRBJ1-2; 7 nucleotides line up with TRBD1. The trim removed 0 bases at V and 3 bases at J, leaving 2 bases unmatched. The germline gives CDR1 SGHRS, CDR2 YFSETQ. The CDR3 runs 14 residues. CDR3 loop: CASSLGQGYYGYTF. The CDR3 DNA sequence: TGCGCCAGCAGCTTGGGACAGGGCTACTATGGCTACACCTTC.

The chain carries TRBV10-3 and TRBJ2-7; 14 bases align to TRBD2. V shed 6 bases, J shed 4 bases, and the junction held 5 bases outside the gene matches. Germline CDR1 ENHRY, CDR2 SYGVKD. The CDR3 length is 15 residues. The CDR3 sequence is CAISPGTSGGYEQYF. DNA for the CDR3: TGTGCCATCAGCCCGGGGACTAGCGGGGGTTACGAGCAGTACTTC.

The rearrangement joins TRBV20-1 to TRBJ2-3; a possible D gene is TRBD2 (6 bases). V was trimmed by 0 bases and J by 3 bases, leaving 13 bases between them. Germline values: CDR1 DFQATT, CDR2 SNEGSKA (reference sequence). This CDR3 has 15 residues. CDR3 residues: CSARDGGEGTDTQYF. CDR3 sequence (DNA): TGCAGTGCTAGAGACGGCGGGGAAGGAACAGATACGCAGTATTTT.

To note about this clonotype: A much bigger clone sits one base away, suggesting this may be a read error. This rearrangement joins TRBV9 to TRBJ2-5, with 10 bases matching TRBD1. The CDR3 length is 15 residues. The V gene end was trimmed by 7 bases and the J gene end by 4 bases; junction bases not matched to a gene: 10. Germline V gene lookup returns CDR1 SGDLS and CDR2 YYNGEE. CDR3: CASGASGTGVETQYF. Written as DNA, the CDR3 is TGTGCCAGCGGCGCTTCCGGGACAGGGGTAGAGACCCAGTACTTC. Combining the CDR3 with reference TRBV9 and TRBJ2-5 gives the whole variable domain DSGVTQTPKHLITATGQRVTLRCSPRSGDLSVYWYQQSLDQGLQFLIQYYNGEERAKGNILERFSAQQFPDLHSELNLSSLELGDSALYFCASGASGTGVETQYFGPGTRLLVL.

This CDR3 is CSARGLSGTGGREQYF. The DNA for the CDR3 is TGCAGTGCTAGAGGTCTCTCCGGGACAGGGGGTAGGGAGCAGTACTTC. The chain carries TRBV20-1 and TRBJ2-7; 11 bases fit TRBD1. V gave up 1 base and J gave up 7 bases; unmatched junction bases: 12. Per germline, CDR1 DFQATT and CDR2 SNEGSKA (reference sequence). The CDR3 is made up of 16 amino acids.

The chain links TRBV7-2 to TRBJ2-3; the D call may be TRBD1 or TRBD2 (6 bases each). Germline CDR1 SGHTA, CDR2 FQGNSA. This CDR3 has 14 amino acids. The germline V and J ends were trimmed by 5 bases and 6 bases, with 15 bases remaining between them. CDR3 region: CASSPDTGRDTQYF. CDR3 nucleotide sequence: TGTGCCAGCAGCCCCGATACAGGGAGGGATACGCAGTATTTT.

As for this clonotype: This may arise from a read error, as a much more abundant clone is one base away. Since the CDR3 does not end with the conserved phenylalanine or tryptophan, this likely comes from a read error. The rearrangement links TRBV28 to TRBJ1-1; D perhaps matches TRBD1 (5 bases). From germline, CDR1 is MDHEN and CDR2 SYDVKM. The CDR3 runs to 12 residues. V was shortened by 6 bases and J by 0 bases, with 5 bases between the two germline ends. The CDR3: CASRDMNTEAFS. The CDR3 bases are TGTGCCAGCAGGGACATGAACACTGAAGCTTTCTCT.

This clonotype has more than one count but fewer than ten. This chain connects TRBV20-1 to TRBJ2-7; a weak D match, TRBD2 (5 bases). Germline lookup yields CDR1 DFQATT and CDR2 SNEGSKA (reference sequence). The CDR3 loop spans 13 amino acids. V lost 6 bases, J lost 2 bases, and 14 bases lay in between. The CDR3 reads CSAPLAMTYEQYF. The CDR3 DNA reads TGCAGTGCCCCTCTAGCCATGACCTACGAGCAGTACTTC.

This clonotype was recorded a few times. The V gene is TRBV9, the J gene TRBJ2-3; TRBD2 matches 10 bases. Germline CDR1 is SGDLS and CDR2 is YYNGEE. The V segment lost 0 bases and the J segment 2 bases; nucleotides outside the gene matches: 9. The CDR3 length is 18 residues. The CDR3 protein is CASSVATTSGAFTDTQYF. CDR3 bases: TGTGCCAGCAGCGTAGCTACAACTAGCGGGGCATTCACAGATACGCAGTATTTT.

This clonotype was observed many times. The V call is TRBV5-1, the J call TRBJ2-7; no clear D gene. V lost 4 bases, J lost 2 bases, and 13 bases lay in between. The germline V gene encodes CDR1 SGHRS and CDR2 YFSETQ. There are 14 residues in the CDR3. CDR3 in DNA: TGCGCCAGCAGCCATCCGGAAGGGCCCTACGAGCAGTACTTC. As protein: CASSHPEGPYEQYF.

Turning to this clonotype: Because the CDR3 is missing its conserved closing phenylalanine or tryptophan, this is likely a read error. The DNA is left out, because the CDR3 cannot be placed on it with certainty; the CDR3 is given as TCRdb lists it. This chain joins TRBV5-5 and TRBJ2-7; TRBD2 was called by the table and not checked on the DNA. Per the germline V gene, CDR1 is SGHKS and CDR2 is YYEKEE (reference sequence). The CDR3 length equals 9 residues, ends included. CDR3 residues: CASSLVLAG.

This clonotype was recorded a few times. This rearrangement joins TRBV28 to TRBJ1-2; D not certain. The CDR3 contains 13 residues. Deletions cut 1 base from V and 8 bases from J, with 11 bases between. In germline, CDR1 is MDHEN, CDR2 SYDVKM. CDR3 coding DNA: TGTGCCAGCAGTTTATTAGGGCTGGGAGGCTACACCTTC. This sequence encodes CASSLLGLGGYTF.

CDR3 in amino acids: CATALNKQGPGELFF. In DNA, the CDR3 is TGTGCCACCGCGCTAAATAAACAGGGCCCCGGGGAGCTGTTTTTT. V gene TRBV24-1 combines with J gene TRBJ2-2; tentative D call: TRBD1 (6 bases). Germline lookup yields CDR1 KGHDR and CDR2 SFDVKD. CDR3 length equals 15 residues. Trimming took 9 bases from V and 6 from J, leaving 19 bases between them.

The chain links TRBV7-9 to TRBJ2-3; 16 bases match TRBD2. The J segment lost 6 bases and the V segment lost 5 bases, leaving 2 bases of the junction unmatched. Germline assignment: CDR1 SEHNR and CDR2 FQNEAQ (reference sequence). The CDR3 totals 15 residues. This chain's CDR3 is CASSVGLAGGDTQYF. The CDR3 DNA follows: TGTGCCAGCAGCGTGGGACTAGCGGGGGGGGATACGCAGTATTTT.

Only a few counts were recorded for this clonotype. This may be a read error, as it is one base from a much larger clone. This chain joins TRBV9 and TRBJ1-2, with D hard to call. From germline, CDR1 is SGDLS and CDR2 YYNGEE. The CDR3 is made up of 11 amino acids. Trimming took off 5 bases at V and 2 bases at J, with 4 bases between the two ends. CDR3: CASRQNYGYTF. The CDR3, as DNA: TGTGCCAGCAGGCAAAACTATGGCTACACCTTC.

This chain connects TRBV5-6 to TRBJ2-7, with D possibly being TRBD1 or TRBD2 (7 bases each). V lost 1 base to trimming and J lost 13 bases, with 18 bases between them. The CDR3 is 13 amino acids. Germline CDR1 reads SGHDT; CDR2 reads YYEEEE. CDR3 in DNA: TGTGCCAGCAGCTTGTGGGGGGGGACAGTCACATACTTC. Encoded protein: CASSLWGGTVTYF.

This clonotype has only a few counts. The chain couples TRBV12-1 to TRBJ2-1; the table's TRBD2 call for D was not verified on the DNA. TRBV12-1 is a pseudogene locus. The CDR3 has 19 amino acids. CDR3 protein: CASSVPGLSRSHPNNEQFF. The CDR3 coding sequence is TGTGCCAGCAGCGTACCGGGACTATCAAGATCTCACCCTAACAATGAGCAGTTCTTC.

This clonotype has a handful of counts. A much larger clonotype is one base distant, so this may be a read error. The V call is TRBV5-1, the J call TRBJ1-2; no firm D call. The CDR3 has 14 amino acids. Trimming shortened V by 2 bases and J by 5 bases, and 13 bases separated the two germline ends. From germline, CDR1 is SGHRS and CDR2 YFSETQ. CDR3 sequence reads: CASSFGVRGYGYTF. Here the CDR3 DNA reads TGCGCCAGCAGCTTCGGGGTACGGGGATATGGCTACACCTTC.

This clonotype was counted between two and nine times. This sequence may be a read error, since a much larger clone differs from it by one base. The CDR3 end shows no conserved phenylalanine or tryptophan, and so a read error is likely. It is unclear where the CDR3 begins or ends on the DNA, so no DNA is shown, and the CDR3 is as TCRdb lists it. The chain couples TRBV6-5 to TRBJ1-2; no DNA check was done on the table's D call, TRBD1. CDR1 MNHEY and CDR2 SVGAGI come from the germline V gene. Counting both end residues, the CDR3 totals 14 amino acids. CDR3 protein: CASSLFVGQGPRIL.

The chain uses TRBV7-9 and TRBJ2-7, with D possibly matching TRBD1 (6 bases). V was shortened by 9 bases and J by 3 bases, with 21 bases between the two germline ends. The germline gives CDR1 SEHNR, CDR2 FQNEAQ (reference sequence). The CDR3 is 15 amino acids. The CDR3 nucleotides read TGTGCCAGTAGCCCCGGGGCAGGGGCGTTCTACGAGCAGTACTTC. Protein product: CASSPGAGAFYEQYF.

V usage is TRBV2 and J usage is TRBJ1-3, with TRBD1 as a possible D gene (6 bases). CDR1 and CDR2 from the germline V gene are SNHLY and FYNNEI. The germline V and J ends were trimmed by 8 bases and 4 bases, with 15 bases remaining between them. The CDR3 is 14 amino acids. CDR3 bases: TGTGCCAGCTGGGGCGGGGGGCGAGGAAACACCATATATTTT. It codes for CASWGGGRGNTIYF.

This rearrangement joins TRBV4-3 to TRBJ1-1, with 7 bases that match TRBD1. J lost 3 bases, V lost 6 bases, and 7 bases had no gene match. CDR1 and CDR2 from the germline V gene are LGHNA and YSLEER. The CDR3 runs 14 residues. This chain's CDR3 is CASRLGQADTEAFF. The DNA of the CDR3 is TGCGCCAGCAGACTCGGACAGGCGGACACTGAAGCTTTCTTT.

The gene calls are TRBV7-9 and TRBJ2-7, with D tentatively TRBD1 (5 bases). This CDR3 is built from 15 residues. The germline gives CDR1 SEHNR, CDR2 FQNEAQ (reference sequence). V dropped 3 bases and J dropped 5 bases, with 17 bases sitting between them. The CDR3 DNA sequence: TGTGCCAGCAGCTTGCCGGAGCAGGGATTCGACGAGCAGTACTTC. This codes for CASSLPEQGFDEQYF.

The chain links TRBV7-9 to TRBJ1-1; TRBD1 aligns across 7 bases. Per germline, CDR1 SEHNR and CDR2 FQNEAQ (reference sequence). This CDR3 is built from 14 residues. The junction had 11 bases not matched to a gene; V was cut back by 6 bases and J by 7 bases. CDR3 protein: CASSQRDRDFEAFF. DNA for the CDR3: TGTGCCAGCAGTCAACGGGACAGAGACTTTGAAGCTTTCTTT.

The chain couples TRBV14 to TRBJ2-1; no clear D. Trimming pared 3 bases from V and 6 bases from J, leaving 21 bases between. CDR1 SGHDN and CDR2 FVKESK come from the germline V gene. CDR3 length: 17 amino acids. The CDR3 DNA reads as TGTGCCAGCAGCCACGCACCCCCCAACGGGCTTCGCAATGAGCAGTTCTTC. Protein product: CASSHAPPNGLRNEQFF.

For this clonotype: The CDR3 end shows no conserved phenylalanine or tryptophan, and so a read error is likely. The chain combines TRBV9 with TRBJ2-2; D call uncertain. This CDR3 has 14 amino acids. Trimming pared 4 bases from V and 0 bases from J, leaving 7 bases between. Looked up from germline, CDR1 is SGDLS and CDR2 is YYNGEE. CDR3 nucleotides: TGTGCCAGCAGCTTCAGGCCGAACACCGGGGAGCTGTTTCTT. Translation gives CASSFRPNTGELFL.

This clonotype was observed once. The J gene is TRBJ2-5, the V gene TRBV20-1; D gene ambiguous. The CDR3 is 13 amino acids. Germline loops: CDR1 DFQATT, CDR2 SNEGSKA (reference sequence). Trimming left V 6 bases short and J 2 bases short, with 13 bases between. The CDR3 DNA reads as TGCAGTGCGGTCCTGAACAGTCAAGAGACCCAGTACTTC. It codes for CSAVLNSQETQYF.